Presented here are 27 T cell receptor beta chains from one specimen sequenced in a study of blood T cell repertoires in COVID-19. The protocol was immunoSEQ multiplex PCR, while the TCRdb copy is restricted to in-frame clones and leaves out a portion. The repertoire holds approximately 80,000 clones, 82% seen once, with less than 11% in the top ten. What was sequenced was peripheral blood. These TCRs come from a man in his 60s with acute or convalescent COVID-19.

The rearrangement links TRBV7-6 to TRBJ1-5, with 8 bases aligning to TRBD1. V shed 3 bases and J 2 bases; nucleotides not matched to a gene: 3. The CDR3 has 15 residues. Germline V gives CDR1 SGHVS, CDR2 FNYEAQ. CDR3 residues: CASSLGGQGNQPQHF. CDR3 DNA sequence: TGTGCCAGCAGCTTGGGGGGACAGGGCAATCAGCCCCAGCATTTT.

The chain is built from TRBV6-6 and TRBJ2-1; 13 nucleotides agree with TRBD2. V shed 5 bases and J 9 bases; nucleotides not matched to a gene: 7. The germline V gene has CDR1 MNHNY and CDR2 SVGAGI (reference sequence). This CDR3 comprises 15 residues. The CDR3 DNA sequence: TGTGCCAGCAGTCGAACCACTAGCGGGAGGGGTGAGCAGTTCTTC. Protein: CASSRTTSGRGEQFF.

The V gene is TRBV18, the J gene TRBJ2-1, with 8 bases fitting TRBD2. CDR3 length equals 20 residues. V dropped 1 base and J dropped 3; count of bases not matched to a gene: 17. Germline CDR1 is KGHSH and CDR2 is LQKENI. Here the CDR3 reads CASSPRRRAGGANVYNEQFF. The CDR3, as DNA: TGTGCCAGCTCACCACGAAGACGGGCGGGGGGCGCGAACGTCTACAATGAGCAGTTCTTC.

This clone appeared a few times. The V gene is TRBV3-1 (or the pseudogene TRBV3-2), the J gene TRBJ2-1, with 10 positions matching TRBD2. Trimming at V came to 6 bases and at J to 7 bases, leaving 6 bases not matched to a gene. The CDR3 contains 14 residues. The germline V gene has CDR1 LGHDT and CDR2 YNNKEL (reference sequence). This chain's CDR3 is CASRSSGRSNEQFF. In DNA, the CDR3 is TGTGCCAGCAGATCTAGCGGGAGATCTAATGAGCAGTTCTTC.

On this clone: Other DNA sequences from this sample encode an identical CDR3 as well. V gene TRBV12-3 or TRBV12-4 combines with J gene TRBJ1-1, with D perhaps matching TRBD1 (6 bases). The length of the CDR3 is 13 residues. Trimming pared 6 bases from V and 2 bases from J, leaving 10 bases between. DNA of the CDR3: TGTGCCAGCAGGCAGGGGACCAACACTGAAGCTTTCTTT. As protein: CASRQGTNTEAFF.

This rearrangement joins TRBV11-3 to TRBJ2-3; D is perhaps TRBD1 (7 bases). Trimming took 1 base from V and 3 from J, leaving 14 bases between them. This CDR3 region has 16 residues. Germline V gives CDR1 SGHNT, CDR2 YENEEA. The CDR3 sequence: CASSLGGGGKTDTQYF. Here the CDR3 DNA reads TGTGCCAGCAGCTTAGGAGGGGGCGGGAAGACAGATACGCAGTATTTT.

The V and J genes are TRBV28 and TRBJ2-5; 9 nucleotides line up with TRBD2. Per germline, CDR1 MDHEN and CDR2 SYDVKM. V trimming: 6 bases; J trimming: 7 bases; junction bases outside the gene matches: 12. This CDR3 has 15 residues. The CDR3 is CASRSTGGREATQYF. The CDR3 bases are TGTGCCAGCAGGTCGACCGGCGGGAGGGAGGCGACCCAGTACTTC.

This sequence joins TRBV24-1 and TRBJ2-5, with 9 bases matching TRBD1. The CDR3 totals 16 residues. With V trimmed by 8 bases and J by 9 bases, 18 bases remained unmatched. Germline V lookup: CDR1 KGHDR, CDR2 SFDVKD. The CDR3 sequence is CATTASGTGWSGPQYF. DNA for the CDR3: TGTGCCACCACTGCATCCGGGACAGGGTGGTCGGGCCCCCAGTACTTC.

The V call is TRBV9, the J call TRBJ2-1; the match to TRBD2 covers 16 bases. The CDR3 is 17 residues long. J was trimmed by 9 bases and V by 4 bases; bases with no gene match: 10. CDR1 is SGDLS and CDR2 is YYNGEE in the germline V gene. The CDR3 bases are TGTGCCAGCAGCCCCCTTCCGGGACTAGCGGGGGGGGGTGAGCAGTTCTTC. Protein sequence: CASSPLPGLAGGGEQFF.

The chain joins TRBV5-1 to TRBJ2-3, with 7 bases that match TRBD1. Germline trimming cut 5 bases from V and 2 bases from J; bases unmatched to any gene: 11. The CDR3 length is 16 residues. Germline CDR1 and CDR2: SGHRS and YFSETQ. CDR3: CASSRGQGRNTDTQYF. CDR3 in DNA: TGCGCCAGCAGTAGGGGGCAGGGGCGGAACACAGATACGCAGTATTTT.

V gene TRBV13 combines with J gene TRBJ1-1, with 10 nucleotides matching TRBD1. CDR1 and CDR2 (germline): PRHDT, FYEKMQ (reference sequence). Trimming at V came to 4 bases and at J to 3 bases, leaving 2 bases not matched to a gene. This CDR3 is 14 amino acids long. The CDR3 DNA follows: TGTGCCAGCAGCTCTGGGACAGGGGACACTGAAGCTTTCTTT. Translation gives CASSSGTGDTEAFF.

CDR3 sequence reads: CASSFTGTGNEKLFF. CDR3 nucleotide sequence: TGTGCCAGCAGTTTTACTGGGACAGGAAATGAAAAACTGTTTTTT. The rearrangement joins TRBV6-5 to TRBJ1-4; 8 nucleotides line up with TRBD1. Germline CDR1 and CDR2: MNHEY and SVGAGI. Trimming took 4 bases from V and 5 from J; bases not matched to a gene: 6. The CDR3 is 15 residues long.

This clone appeared once. The chain has TRBV6-5 and TRBJ2-7; D uncertain. CDR1 MNHEY and CDR2 SVGAGI come from the germline V gene. CDR3 length equals 13 residues. V shed 3 bases and J shed 3 bases, with 9 bases lying between them. The CDR3 loop reads CASSYQANYEQYF. The CDR3 DNA sequence: TGTGCCAGCAGTTATCAGGCCAACTACGAGCAGTACTTC.

The chain recombines TRBV19 with TRBJ2-3, with TRBD1 as a possible D gene (6 bases). This CDR3 has 13 residues. The V gene's germline CDR1 is LNHDA and CDR2 SQIVND (reference sequence). V was clipped by 3 bases and J by 3 bases, with 7 bases between them. The CDR3: CASSMQGTDTQYF. CDR3 sequence (DNA): TGTGCCAGTAGTATGCAGGGGACAGATACGCAGTATTTT.

This chain links TRBV5-1 with TRBJ1-2, with a tentative D call TRBD1 (6 bases). Between the trimmed V and J ends, which lost 0 bases and 8 bases, there was a span of 11 bases. The CDR3 has 13 residues. Germline V gives CDR1 SGHRS, CDR2 YFSETQ. As DNA, the CDR3 is TGCGCCAGCAGCTTGGCAGGGGTAGGGGGCTACACCTTC. It specifies CASSLAGVGGYTF.

The V gene is TRBV11-1, the J gene TRBJ1-1, with unresolved D. Germline V CDR1 and CDR2: SGHAT, FQDESV (reference sequence). The CDR3 runs to 13 residues. V lost 6 bases to trimming and J lost 0 bases, with 8 bases between them. The CDR3 protein is CASSLTMNTEAFF. In nucleotides, the CDR3 is TGTGCCAGCAGTCTTACAATGAACACTGAAGCTTTCTTT. Filled out from reference TRBV11-1 and TRBJ1-1, the complete variable domain reads EAEVAQSPRYKITEKSQAVAFWCDPISGHATLYWYRQILGQGPELLVQFQDESVVDDSQLPKDRFSAERLKGVDSTLKIQPAELGDSAMYLCASSLTMNTEAFFGQGTRLTVV.

This rearrangement joins TRBV19 to TRBJ1-6; D remains unclear. The CDR3 sequence is 15 residues long. The V end lost 8 bases, the J end lost 1 base, and 12 bases lay between the germline ends. Germline-derived CDR1 and CDR2 are LNHDA and SQIVND (reference sequence). In DNA, the CDR3 is TGTGCCAGTCGGCTAGAGGGATCCTATAATTCACCCCTCCACTTT. Its protein product is CASRLEGSYNSPLHF.

The V call is TRBV10-3, the J call TRBJ1-1, with TRBD1 identical over 10 bases. Germline CDR1 and CDR2: ENHRY and SYGVKD. The CDR3 length is 13 residues. After removal of 10 bases from V and 10 bases from J, the junction contained 12 bases not matched to a gene. CDR3 sequence (DNA): TGTGCCACACGACAGGGGGCGATTCCGGGAGCTTTCTTT. It is translated as CATRQGAIPGAFF.

A few counts support this clone. A junction end diverges from the germline sequence, so it may reflect a read error. This sequence joins TRBV11-3 and TRBJ1-6; D not resolved. Germline values: CDR1 SGHNT, CDR2 YENEEA. The CDR3 extends over 13 amino acids. CDR3 sequence (DNA): TGTGCCAGCAGCGAATCCTACAATTCACCCCTCCACTTT. Protein product: CASSESYNSPLHF. Looking up the rest from reference TRBV11-3 and TRBJ1-6 gives the full variable domain: EAGVVQSPRYKIIEKKQPVAFWCNPISGHNTLYWYLQNLGQGPELLIRYENEEAVDDSQLPKDRFSAERLKGVDSTLKIQPAELGDSAVYLCASSESYNSPLHFGNGTRLTVT.

This clone was seen only once. The chain recombines TRBV24-1 with TRBJ2-1; 7 nucleotides line up with TRBD1. Germline CDR1 is KGHDR and CDR2 is SFDVKD. The CDR3 runs to 15 residues. Trimming removed 4 bases from V and 10 bases from J; junction bases left unmatched: 12. The chain's CDR3 is CATSDPTDRVREQFF. CDR3 nucleotides: TGTGCCACCAGTGACCCCACCGACAGGGTTCGGGAGCAGTTCTTC.

Note on this clone: The same CDR3 also results from other DNA sequences found in this sample. The chain has TRBV7-2 and TRBJ1-5; D gene uncertain. The germline V gene has CDR1 SGHTA and CDR2 FQGNSA. The length of the CDR3 is 15 residues. V gave up 5 bases and J gave up 1 base, with 12 bases separating them. CDR3 sequence: CASSPLRGSNQPQHF. DNA for the CDR3: TGTGCCAGCAGCCCCCTCCGGGGAAGCAATCAGCCCCAGCATTTT.

V usage is TRBV4-1 and J usage is TRBJ2-7, with TRBD2 matching over 10 bases. J lost 4 bases, V lost 4 bases, and 4 bases had no gene match. The V gene's germline CDR1 is MGHRA and CDR2 YSYEKL. The CDR3 contains 14 residues. CDR3 region: CASSLAGGSYEQYF. CDR3 nucleotides: TGCGCCAGCAGCCTAGCGGGGGGATCTTACGAGCAGTACTTC.

The chain has TRBV24-1 and TRBJ1-2; 8 nucleotides line up with TRBD1. This CDR3 has 15 residues. CDR1 KGHDR and CDR2 SFDVKD come from the germline V gene. V gave up 1 base and J gave up 4 bases; unmatched junction bases: 4. The DNA for the CDR3 is TGTGCCACCAGTGATTTACGACAGGGGACCTATGGCTACACCTTC. This sequence encodes CATSDLRQGTYGYTF.

The rearrangement uses TRBV7-6 and TRBJ1-3; D is perhaps TRBD1 (5 bases). V was clipped by 5 bases and J by 0 bases, with 17 bases between them. There are 17 residues in the CDR3. The germline CDR1 and CDR2 sequences are SGHVS and FNYEAQ. CDR3 sequence (DNA): TGTGCCAGCAGCCTCAGACCGGACACACGCTCTGGAAACACCATATATTTT. It translates to CASSLRPDTRSGNTIYF.

This sequence joins TRBV19 and TRBJ1-4; 9 bases are shared with TRBD1. The CDR3 covers 15 residues. J gave up 5 bases and V 5 bases, and 6 bases lay outside the gene matches. Germline CDR1 LNHDA, CDR2 SQIVND (reference sequence). The CDR3 here is CASSSFGTGNEKLFF. The CDR3 DNA reads TGTGCCAGTAGTTCCTTTGGGACAGGGAATGAAAAACTGTTTTTT.

The chain joins TRBV12-3 or TRBV12-4 to TRBJ1-2, with 7 bases that match TRBD1. V shed 0 bases, J shed 14 bases, and the junction held 6 bases outside the gene matches. This CDR3 contains 12 residues. CDR3 bases: TGTGCCAGCAGTTTAGCGGACAGGTCGGGTACCTTC. The encoded protein is CASSLADRSGTF.

The chain is built from TRBV6-5 and TRBJ1-2; TRBD1 aligns across 9 bases. Germline CDR1 MNHEY, CDR2 SVGAGI. CDR3 length: 12 residues. The junction had 6 bases not matched to a gene; V was cut back by 8 bases and J by 8 bases. The CDR3 bases are TGTGCCAGCGGGGGACAGGGCGAAGGCTACACCTTC. It specifies CASGGQGEGYTF.